This T cell receptor (beta chain) was documented in a study of identical twins. Using its own MiXCR run on the 5' RACE reads, TCRdb lists one record per CDR3 protein. The sample yields around 200,000 distinct CDR3 sequences, around a tenth seen once. Per the germline V gene, CDR1 is MNHEY and CDR2 is SMNVEV (reference sequence). CDR3 length equals 17 residues. The V end lost 4 bases, the J end lost 3 bases, and 20 bases lay between the germline ends. Specimen: memory (CD45RO+) T cells sorted from blood. The source of this sequence is a young woman in good health. The chain employs TRBV27 and TRBJ2-3; D call uncertain. The CDR3 DNA reads as TGTGCCAGCAGTTCACTCGTGTCCCCCGCTATGACAGATACGCAGTATTTT. Its protein is CASSSLVSPAMTDTQYF.